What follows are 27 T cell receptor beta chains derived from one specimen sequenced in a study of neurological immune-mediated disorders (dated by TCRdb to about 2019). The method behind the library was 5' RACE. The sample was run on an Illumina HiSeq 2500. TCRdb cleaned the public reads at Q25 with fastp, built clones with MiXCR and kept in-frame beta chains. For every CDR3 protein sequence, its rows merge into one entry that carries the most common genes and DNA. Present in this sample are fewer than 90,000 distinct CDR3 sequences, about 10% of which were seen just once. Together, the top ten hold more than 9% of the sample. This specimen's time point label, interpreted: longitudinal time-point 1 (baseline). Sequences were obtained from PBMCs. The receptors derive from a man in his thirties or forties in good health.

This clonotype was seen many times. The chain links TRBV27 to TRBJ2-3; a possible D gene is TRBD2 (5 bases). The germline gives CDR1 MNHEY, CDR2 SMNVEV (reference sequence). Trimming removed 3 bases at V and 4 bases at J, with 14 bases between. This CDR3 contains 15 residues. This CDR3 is CASSLGGSTSDTQYF. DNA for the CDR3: TGTGCCAGCAGTTTGGGCGGGTCAACCTCAGATACGCAGTATTTT.

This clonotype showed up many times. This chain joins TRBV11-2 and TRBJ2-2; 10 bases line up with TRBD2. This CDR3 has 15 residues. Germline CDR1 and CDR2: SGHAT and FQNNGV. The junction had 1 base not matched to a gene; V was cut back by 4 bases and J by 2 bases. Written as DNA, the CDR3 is TGTGCCAGCAGCTCACTAGCGGGAAACACCGGGGAGCTGTTTTTT. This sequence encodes CASSSLAGNTGELFF.

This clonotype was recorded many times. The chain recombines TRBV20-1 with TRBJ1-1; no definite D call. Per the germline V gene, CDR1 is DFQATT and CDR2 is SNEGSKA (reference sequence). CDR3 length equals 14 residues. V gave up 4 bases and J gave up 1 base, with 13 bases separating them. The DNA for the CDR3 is TGCAGTGCTATTCAGGACGGCTGGAACACTGAAGCTTTCTTT. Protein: CSAIQDGWNTEAFF.

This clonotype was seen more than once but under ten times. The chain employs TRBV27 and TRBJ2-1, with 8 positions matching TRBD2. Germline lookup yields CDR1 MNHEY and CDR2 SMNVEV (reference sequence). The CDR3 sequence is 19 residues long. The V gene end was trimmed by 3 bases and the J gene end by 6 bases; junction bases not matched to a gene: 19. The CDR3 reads CASSFGSLVRLGLGNEQFF. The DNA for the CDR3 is TGTGCCAGCAGTTTTGGGAGTTTGGTTAGGTTGGGACTAGGCAATGAGCAGTTCTTC.

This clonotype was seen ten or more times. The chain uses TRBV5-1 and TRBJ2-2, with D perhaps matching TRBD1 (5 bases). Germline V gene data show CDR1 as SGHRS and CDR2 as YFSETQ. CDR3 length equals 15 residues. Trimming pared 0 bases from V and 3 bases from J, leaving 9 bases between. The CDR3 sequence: CASSLERGDTGELFF. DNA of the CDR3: TGCGCCAGCAGCTTGGAAAGGGGTGACACCGGGGAGCTGTTTTTT.

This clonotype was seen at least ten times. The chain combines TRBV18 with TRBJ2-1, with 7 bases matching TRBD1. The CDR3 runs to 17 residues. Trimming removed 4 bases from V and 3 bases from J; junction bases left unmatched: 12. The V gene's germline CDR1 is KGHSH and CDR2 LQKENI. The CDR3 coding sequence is TGTGCCAGCTCACGCCGGGACAGCAAAGCAGGCTACAATGAGCAGTTCTTC. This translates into CASSRRDSKAGYNEQFF.

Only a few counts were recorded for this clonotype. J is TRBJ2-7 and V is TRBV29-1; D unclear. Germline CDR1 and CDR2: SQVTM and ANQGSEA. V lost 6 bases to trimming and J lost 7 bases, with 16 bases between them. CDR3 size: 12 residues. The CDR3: CSVDSGSGEQYF. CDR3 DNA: TGCAGCGTCGACTCCGGATCGGGTGAGCAGTACTTC.

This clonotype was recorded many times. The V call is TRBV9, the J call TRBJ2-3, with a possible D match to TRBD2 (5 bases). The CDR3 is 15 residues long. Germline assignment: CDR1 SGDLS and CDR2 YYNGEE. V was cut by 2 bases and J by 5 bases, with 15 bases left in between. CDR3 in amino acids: CASSVEGRELDTQYF. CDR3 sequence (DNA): TGTGCCAGCAGCGTCGAGGGTAGGGAATTAGATACGCAGTATTTT.

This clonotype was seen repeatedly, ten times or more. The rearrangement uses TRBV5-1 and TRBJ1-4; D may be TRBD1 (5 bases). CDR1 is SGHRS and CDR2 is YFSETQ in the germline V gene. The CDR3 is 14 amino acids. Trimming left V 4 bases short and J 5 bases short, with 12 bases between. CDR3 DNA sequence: TGCGCCAGCAGCCCCGCGGGACGGAATGAAAAACTGTTTTTT. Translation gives CASSPAGRNEKLFF.

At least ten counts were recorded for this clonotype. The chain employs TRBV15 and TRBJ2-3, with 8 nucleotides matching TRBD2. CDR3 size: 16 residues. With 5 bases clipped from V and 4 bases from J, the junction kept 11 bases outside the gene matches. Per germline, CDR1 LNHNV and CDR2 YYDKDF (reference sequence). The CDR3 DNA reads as TGTGCCACCAGCCAAGGGCTAGCGGGTGAGGCAGATACGCAGTATTTT. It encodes CATSQGLAGEADTQYF.

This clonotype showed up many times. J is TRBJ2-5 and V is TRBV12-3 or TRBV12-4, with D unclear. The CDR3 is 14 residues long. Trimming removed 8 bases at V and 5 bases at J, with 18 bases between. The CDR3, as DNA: TGTGCCAGCTGCCCCTCTGGACCCGGTGAGACCCAGTACTTC. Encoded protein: CASCPSGPGETQYF.

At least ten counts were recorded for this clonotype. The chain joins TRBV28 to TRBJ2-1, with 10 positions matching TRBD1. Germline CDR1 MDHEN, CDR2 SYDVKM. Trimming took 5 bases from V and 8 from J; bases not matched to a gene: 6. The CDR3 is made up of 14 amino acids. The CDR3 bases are TGTGCCAGCAGTGACAGGGGGCCTTTGGATGAGCAGTTCTTC. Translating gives CASSDRGPLDEQFF.

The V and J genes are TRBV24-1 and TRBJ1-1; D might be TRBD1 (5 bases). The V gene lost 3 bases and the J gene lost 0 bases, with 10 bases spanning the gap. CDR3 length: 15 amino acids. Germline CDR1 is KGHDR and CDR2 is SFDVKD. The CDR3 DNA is TGTGCCACCAGTGATAGTGGGGCCATGAACACTGAAGCTTTCTTT. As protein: CATSDSGAMNTEAFF.

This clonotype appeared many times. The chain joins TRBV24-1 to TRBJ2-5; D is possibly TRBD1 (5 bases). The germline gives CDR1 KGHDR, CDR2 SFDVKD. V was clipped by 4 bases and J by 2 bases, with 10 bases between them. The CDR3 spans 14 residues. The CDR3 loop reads CATSEQRQQETQYF. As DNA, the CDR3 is TGTGCCACCAGTGAGCAGCGACAGCAAGAGACCCAGTACTTC.

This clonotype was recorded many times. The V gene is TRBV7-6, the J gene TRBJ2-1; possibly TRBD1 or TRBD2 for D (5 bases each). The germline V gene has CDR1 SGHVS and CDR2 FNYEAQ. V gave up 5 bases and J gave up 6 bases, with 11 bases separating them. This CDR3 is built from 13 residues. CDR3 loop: CASSTDGANEQFF. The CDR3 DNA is TGTGCCAGCAGCACCGACGGGGCCAATGAGCAGTTCTTC.

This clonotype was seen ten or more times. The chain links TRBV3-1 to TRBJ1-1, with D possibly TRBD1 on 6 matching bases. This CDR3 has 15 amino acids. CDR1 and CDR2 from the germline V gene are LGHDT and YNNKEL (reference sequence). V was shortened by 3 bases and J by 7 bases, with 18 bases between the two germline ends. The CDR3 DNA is TGTGCCAGCAGCCACCTAGCCGGGACACCTATTGAAGCTTTCTTT. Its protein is CASSHLAGTPIEAFF.

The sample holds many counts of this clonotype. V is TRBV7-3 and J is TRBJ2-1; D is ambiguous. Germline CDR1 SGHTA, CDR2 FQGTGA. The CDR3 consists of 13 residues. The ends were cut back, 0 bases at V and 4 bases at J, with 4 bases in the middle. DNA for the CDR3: TGTGCCAGCAGCTTAACGGGGTACAATGAGCAGTTCTTC. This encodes CASSLTGYNEQFF.

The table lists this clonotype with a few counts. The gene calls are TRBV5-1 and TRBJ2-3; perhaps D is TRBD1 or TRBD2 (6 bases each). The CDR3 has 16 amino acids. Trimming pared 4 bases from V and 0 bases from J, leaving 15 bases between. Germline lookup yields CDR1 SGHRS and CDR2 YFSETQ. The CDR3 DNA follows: TGCGCCAGCAGCAGGACGGGGGCAACTAGCACAGATACGCAGTATTTT. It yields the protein CASSRTGATSTDTQYF.

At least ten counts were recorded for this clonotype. The CDR3 reads CASSSTSSGVEQYF. CDR3 nucleotide sequence: TGTGCCAGCAGCTCAACTTCCTCAGGGGTCGAGCAGTACTTC. This chain uses TRBV7-2 with TRBJ2-7; a possible D gene is TRBD1 (6 bases). Germline assignment: CDR1 SGHTA and CDR2 FQGNSA. The CDR3 length is 14 residues. The germline V and J ends were trimmed by 4 bases and 6 bases, with 16 bases remaining between them.

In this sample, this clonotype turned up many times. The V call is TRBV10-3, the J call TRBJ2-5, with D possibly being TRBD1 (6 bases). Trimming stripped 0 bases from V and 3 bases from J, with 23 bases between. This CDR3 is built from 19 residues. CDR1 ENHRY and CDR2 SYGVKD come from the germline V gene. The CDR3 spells CAISESNLGGALVKETQYF. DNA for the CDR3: TGTGCCATCAGTGAGTCCAATCTAGGGGGAGCGCTGGTGAAAGAGACCCAGTACTTC.

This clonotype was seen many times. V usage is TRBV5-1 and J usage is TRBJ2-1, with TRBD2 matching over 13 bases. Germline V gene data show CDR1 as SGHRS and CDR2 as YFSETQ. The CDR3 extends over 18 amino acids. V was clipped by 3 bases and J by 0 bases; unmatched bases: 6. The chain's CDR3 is CASSSGTSGTRSYNEQFF. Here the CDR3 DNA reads TGCGCCAGCAGCTCCGGGACTAGCGGGACTCGCTCCTACAATGAGCAGTTCTTC.

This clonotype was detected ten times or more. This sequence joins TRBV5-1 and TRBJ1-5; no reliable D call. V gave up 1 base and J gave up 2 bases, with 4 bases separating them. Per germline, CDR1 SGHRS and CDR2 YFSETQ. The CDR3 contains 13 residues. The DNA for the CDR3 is TGCGCCAGCAGCTTGTCAGGCAATCAGCCCCAGCATTTT. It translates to CASSLSGNQPQHF.

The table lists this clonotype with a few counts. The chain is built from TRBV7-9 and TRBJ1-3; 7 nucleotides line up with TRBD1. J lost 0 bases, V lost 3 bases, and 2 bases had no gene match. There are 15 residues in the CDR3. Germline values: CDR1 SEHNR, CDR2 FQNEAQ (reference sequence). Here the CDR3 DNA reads TGTGCCAGCAGCTTGGGACAGCACTCTGGAAACACCATATATTTT. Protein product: CASSLGQHSGNTIYF. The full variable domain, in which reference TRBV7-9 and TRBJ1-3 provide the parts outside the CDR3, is DTGVSQNPRHKITKRGQNVTFRCDPISEHNRLYWYRQTLGQGPEFLTYFQNEAQLEKSRLLSDRFSAERPKGSFSTLEIQRTEQGDSAMYLCASSLGQHSGNTIYFGEGSWLTVV.

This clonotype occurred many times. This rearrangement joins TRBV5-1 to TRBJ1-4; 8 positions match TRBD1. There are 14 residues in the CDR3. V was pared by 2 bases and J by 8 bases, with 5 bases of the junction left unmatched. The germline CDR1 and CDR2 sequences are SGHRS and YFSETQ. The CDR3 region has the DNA TGCGCCAGCAGCTTAGGGACAGGCGACGAAAAACTGTTTTTT. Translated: CASSLGTGDEKLFF.

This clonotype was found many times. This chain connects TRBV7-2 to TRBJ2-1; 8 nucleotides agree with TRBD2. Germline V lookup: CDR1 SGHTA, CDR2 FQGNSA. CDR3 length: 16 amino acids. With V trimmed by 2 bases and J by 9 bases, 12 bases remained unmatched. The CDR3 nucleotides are TGTGCCAGCAGCTTAAACTCAGCGGGAGCAGCGGGTGAGCAGTTCTTC. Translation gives CASSLNSAGAAGEQFF.

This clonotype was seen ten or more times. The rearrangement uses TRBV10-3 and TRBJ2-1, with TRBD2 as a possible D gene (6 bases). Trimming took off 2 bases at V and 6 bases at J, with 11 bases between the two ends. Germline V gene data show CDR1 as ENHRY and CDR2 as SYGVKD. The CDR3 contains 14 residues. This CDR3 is CAISEPAGANEQFF. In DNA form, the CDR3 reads TGTGCCATCAGTGAGCCAGCGGGCGCCAATGAGCAGTTCTTC.

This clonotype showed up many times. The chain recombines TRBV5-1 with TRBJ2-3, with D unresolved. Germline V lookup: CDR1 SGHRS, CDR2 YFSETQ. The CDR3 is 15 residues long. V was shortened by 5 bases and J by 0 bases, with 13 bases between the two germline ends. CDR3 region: CASRANQGSTDTQYF. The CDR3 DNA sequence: TGCGCCAGCAGAGCCAACCAAGGTAGCACAGATACGCAGTATTTT.